Listed below are T cell receptor beta chains from one sample, sequenced in a study of control samples from healthy donors and cancer patients. Method: immunoSEQ multiplex PCR; TCRdb's copy keeps in-frame clones and lacks some. The sample includes a few hundred thousand clones, 90% seen only once; the top ten take around 6.4%. Material: PBMCs. Receptors were obtained from a man aged 40-49 years with head and neck cancer. Both conserved end residues are part of each CDR3. Fields, in order: J gene, V gene, D gene, clone size, CDR3 protein, CDR3 DNA. D genes are given only for firm matches. Not all rows give a size; the values are once, few, many and, for expanded clones, a class.

TRBJ2-3 TRBV12-3/TRBV12-4 TRBD2 NA CASSLWRGGTYF TGTGCCAGCAGTTTATGGCGGGGGGGGACGTATTTT
TRBJ2-2 TRBV6-4 NA NA CASSDRPAHTGELFF TGTGCCAGCAGTGACCGTCCTGCTCACACCGGGGAGCTGTTTTTT
TRBJ2-7 TRBV6-9 NA NA CASSYSEGEQYF TGTGCCAGCAGTTATTCGGAGGGTGAGCAGTACTTC
TRBJ2-7 TRBV9 TRBD1 NA CASGGQGSYEQYF TGTGCCAGCGGGGGACAGGGCTCCTACGAGCAGTACTTC
TRBJ2-5 TRBV28 TRBD2 NA CASTASGGRQETQYF TGTGCCAGCACTGCTAGCGGGGGCCGACAAGAGACCCAGTACTTC
TRBJ2-7 TRBV7-2 NA NA CASSLVGGYEQYF TGTGCCAGCAGCTTAGTAGGCGGGTACGAGCAGTACTTC
TRBJ2-3 TRBV12-5 TRBD1 NA CASGLQGFKDTQYF TGTGCTAGTGGCCTACAGGGGTTCAAGGATACGCAGTATTTT
TRBJ2-7 TRBV10-3 NA once CAAATSTGSYEQYF TGTGCCGCAGCAACCTCGACGGGATCCTACGAGCAGTACTTC
TRBJ2-7 TRBV28 NA NA CASSFQREQYF TGTGCCAGCAGTTTCCAGCGCGAGCAGTACTTC
TRBJ1-2 TRBV10-3 NA NA CAISDSTSLNYGYTF TGTGCCATCTCTGACAGCACTTCCTTAAACTATGGCTACACCTTC
TRBJ1-1 TRBV27 NA NA CASSPPGYHRAAFF TGTGCCAGCAGCCCTCCGGGTTATCACAGAGCAGCTTTCTTT
TRBJ2-3 TRBV29-1 NA NA CSVLKTRSSTDTQYF TGCAGCGTCCTCAAGACTAGGAGTAGCACAGATACGCAGTATTTT